The next 9 T cell receptor beta chains were all read from a single sample in a study of T cell clonality in common variable immunodeficiency (dated by TCRdb to about 2015). The library was built by means of the immunoSEQ multiplex PCR assay. TCRdb stores this immuneACCESS table with in-frame sequences only. Part of the clones is absent; in the studies checked, under half of the shortfall reflects unresolved V genes, and no reason is known for the rest. Listed for this sample are 25,000 to 35,000 clones, none observed only a single time. The ten biggest clones cover just under 30% of the sample. Antigens of these TCRs are unknown. Overall study outcomes, separate from this receptor: Reportedly, TCRbeta sequences from CVID had fewer deletions and N-nucleotide insertions, and highly modified clones with 13 or more V deletions were absent from CVID.

The sequencing input was peripheral blood mononuclear cells. The receptors were gathered from a human donor with common variable immunodeficiency.

This clone was recorded at least ten times. The sequence runs out 3 residues before the end of the CDR3; the remainder is reconstructed from the germline J gene. The chain combines TRBV30 with TRBJ1-2; 12 bases fit TRBD1. Germline V gene sequence: CDR1 GTSNPN, CDR2 SVGIG (reference sequence). This CDR3 is 13 amino acids long. The covered CDR3 bases are TGTGCCTGGAGGGGGACAGGGGGCCGGGGC. The encoded protein is CAWRGTGGRG. The CDR3 as a whole reads CAWRGTGGRGYTF.

This clone was observed at least ten times. The CDR3 end falls 3 residues outside the read, so it is completed with the germline J gene. The J gene is TRBJ1-1, the V gene TRBV5-1; 8 bases fit TRBD1. Trimming at V came to 2 bases and at J to 5 bases, leaving 8 bases not matched to a gene. The CDR3 extends over 15 amino acids. CDR1 and CDR2 from the germline V gene are SGHRS and YFSETQ. The CDR3 DNA, read in part, is TGCGCCAGCAGCTTCGCCGGGACAGGAGGGACTGAA. Its protein product is CASSFAGTGGTE. The full CDR3 protein reads CASSFAGTGGTEAFF.

There are many counts of this clone. From the germline J gene comes the end of the CDR3, since the read stops 3 residues before it. The chain is built from TRBV7-2 and TRBJ1-1; 9 bases align to TRBD1. This CDR3 comprises 13 residues. Germline V gene data show CDR1 as SGHTA and CDR2 as FQGNSA. CDR3 amino acids: CASTLDRGWEAFF. Partial CDR3 DNA: TGTGCCAGCACCCTAGACAGGGGGTGGGAA.

This clone was picked up a small number of times. The CDR3 extends 3 residues past the end of the read, so its final part is completed from the germline J gene. This sample also contains other DNA sequences that code for the same CDR3. This chain links TRBV6-2 or TRBV6-3 with TRBJ2-1; maybe TRBD2 (6 bases). The CDR3 spans 15 residues. Looked up from germline, CDR1 is MNHEY and CDR2 is SVGEGT. V lost 0 bases and J lost 4, with 10 bases in between. The CDR3 loop reads CASSYSSGVYNEQFF. Incomplete CDR3 DNA: TGTGCCAGCAGTTACTCATCGGGGGTTTACAATGAG.

On this clone itself: Coverage ceases 3 residues before the CDR3 finishes, and the germline J gene fills in the end. The chain couples TRBV19 to TRBJ1-1, with 8 bases aligning to TRBD1. The CDR3 covers 17 residues. V lost 4 bases, J lost 4 bases, and 14 bases stayed unmatched. CDR1 is LNHDA, CDR2 SQIVND, per germline (reference sequence). The CDR3: CASSSWTGRMMGTEAFF. CDR3 DNA (partial): TGTGCCAGTAGTAGTTGGACAGGGCGGATGATGGGCACTGAA.

This clone was observed a few times. The CDR3 end lies 3 residues beyond the end of the read and is filled in from the germline J gene. The chain combines TRBV6-1 with TRBJ2-5, with 13 bases that match TRBD2. The CDR3 length is 18 residues. Germline V gene sequence: CDR1 MNHNS, CDR2 SASEGT. V shed 6 bases, J shed 1 base, and the junction held 11 bases outside the gene matches. CDR3 residues: CASREIRLAGGLQETQYF. The sequenced part of the CDR3 DNA is TGTGCCAGCAGGGAAATTCGACTAGCGGGGGGCCTCCAAGAGACC.

This clone was observed a few times. The CDR3 end is not reached by the read, which stops 3 residues before it; the germline J gene fills it in. J is TRBJ2-1 and V is TRBV6-4, with 9 bases fitting TRBD1. This CDR3 has 16 residues. The germline V gene encodes CDR1 MRHNA and CDR2 SNTAGT. Losses at the gene ends were 3 bases for V and 9 bases for J; bases not matched to a gene: 12. The CDR3 here is CASSDSPGQGSSEQFF. The sequenced part of the CDR3 DNA is TGTGCCAGCAGTGATTCACCGGGACAGGGTTCAAGTGAG.

This clone was observed many times. The read stops 3 residues short of the end of the CDR3; the missing end is completed from the germline J gene. The chain couples TRBV6-2 or TRBV6-3 to TRBJ2-3; possibly TRBD2 for D (7 bases). The CDR3 is 14 amino acids. CDR1 is MNHEY, CDR2 SVGEGT, per germline. With 7 bases removed from V and 3 bases from J, the gap between germline ends came to 14 bases. The CDR3 loop reads CASMGGGATDTQYF. CDR3 bases read: TGTGCCAGCATGGGAGGGGGGGCAACAGATACG.

This clone was seen a few times. The read stops 3 residues short of the end of the CDR3; the missing end is completed from the germline J gene. The chain joins TRBV19 to TRBJ2-7; D unclear. Germline lookup yields CDR1 LNHDA and CDR2 SQIVND (reference sequence). CDR3 length: 13 amino acids. V lost 5 bases and J 0 bases, leaving 8 bases between the germline ends. The CDR3 bases that were read are TGTGCCAGTAGTGAGTTCAGCTCCTACGAG. As protein: CASSEFSSYE. The whole CDR3 reads CASSEFSSYEQYF.